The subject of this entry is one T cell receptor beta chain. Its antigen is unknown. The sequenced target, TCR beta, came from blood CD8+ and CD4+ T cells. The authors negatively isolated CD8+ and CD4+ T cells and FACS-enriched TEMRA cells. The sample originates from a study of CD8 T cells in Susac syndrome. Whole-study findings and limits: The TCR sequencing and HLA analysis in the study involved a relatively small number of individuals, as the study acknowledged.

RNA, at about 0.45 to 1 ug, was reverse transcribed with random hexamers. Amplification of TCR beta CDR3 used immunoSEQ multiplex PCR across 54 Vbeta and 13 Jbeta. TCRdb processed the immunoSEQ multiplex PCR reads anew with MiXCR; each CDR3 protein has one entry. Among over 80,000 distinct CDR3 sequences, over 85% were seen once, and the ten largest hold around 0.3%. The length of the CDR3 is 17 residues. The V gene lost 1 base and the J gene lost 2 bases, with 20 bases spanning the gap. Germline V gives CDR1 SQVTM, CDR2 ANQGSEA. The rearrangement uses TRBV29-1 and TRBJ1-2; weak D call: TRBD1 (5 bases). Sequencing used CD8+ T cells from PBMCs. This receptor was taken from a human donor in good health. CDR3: CSVEGFFSAGNNYGYTF. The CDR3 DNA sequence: TGCAGCGTTGAAGGATTTTTTAGCGCAGGGAACAACTATGGCTACACCTTC.